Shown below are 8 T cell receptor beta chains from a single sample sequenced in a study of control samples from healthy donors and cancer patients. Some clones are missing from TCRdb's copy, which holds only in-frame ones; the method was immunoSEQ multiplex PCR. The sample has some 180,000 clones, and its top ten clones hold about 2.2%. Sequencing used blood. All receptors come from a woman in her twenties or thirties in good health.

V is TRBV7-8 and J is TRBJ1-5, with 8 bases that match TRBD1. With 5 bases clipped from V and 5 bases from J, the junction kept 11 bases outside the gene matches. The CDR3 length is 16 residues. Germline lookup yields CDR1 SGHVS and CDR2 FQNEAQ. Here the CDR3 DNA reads TGTGCCAGCAGCCAGGACAGGGTAAATTTTTATCAGCCCCAGCATTTT. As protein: CASSQDRVNFYQPQHF.

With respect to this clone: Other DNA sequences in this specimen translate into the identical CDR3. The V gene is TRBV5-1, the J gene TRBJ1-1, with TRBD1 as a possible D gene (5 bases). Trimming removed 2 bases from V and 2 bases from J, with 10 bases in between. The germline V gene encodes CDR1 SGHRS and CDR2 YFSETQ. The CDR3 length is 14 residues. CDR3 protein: CASSFTGGNTEAFF. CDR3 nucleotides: TGCGCCAGCAGCTTTACAGGCGGAAACACTGAAGCTTTCTTT.

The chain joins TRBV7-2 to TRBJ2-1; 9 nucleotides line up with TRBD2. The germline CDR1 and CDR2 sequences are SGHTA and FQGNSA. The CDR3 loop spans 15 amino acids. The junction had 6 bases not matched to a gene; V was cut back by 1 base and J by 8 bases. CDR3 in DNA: TGTGCCAGCAGCTTAGGTTGGACTAGCGACGATGAGCAGTTCTTC. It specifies CASSLGWTSDDEQFF.

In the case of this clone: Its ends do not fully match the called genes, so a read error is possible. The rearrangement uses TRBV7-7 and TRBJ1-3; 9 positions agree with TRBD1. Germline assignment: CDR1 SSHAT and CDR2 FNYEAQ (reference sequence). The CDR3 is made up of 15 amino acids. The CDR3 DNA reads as TGTGCTAGCAGCTCAGGGACAGGGCGAGGAAACACCATATATTTT. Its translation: CASSSGTGRGNTIYF.

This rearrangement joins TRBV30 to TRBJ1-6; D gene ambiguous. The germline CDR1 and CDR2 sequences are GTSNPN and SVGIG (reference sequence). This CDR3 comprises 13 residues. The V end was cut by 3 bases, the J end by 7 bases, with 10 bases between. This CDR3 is CAWSPPLNSPLHF. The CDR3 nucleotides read TGTGCCTGGAGCCCCCCCCTAAATTCACCCCTCCACTTT.

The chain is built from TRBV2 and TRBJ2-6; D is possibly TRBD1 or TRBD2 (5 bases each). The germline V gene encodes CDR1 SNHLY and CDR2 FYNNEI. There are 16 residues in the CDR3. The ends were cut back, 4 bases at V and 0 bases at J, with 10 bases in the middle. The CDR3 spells CASSAAGSSGANVLTF. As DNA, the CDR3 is TGTGCCAGCAGTGCAGCAGGGAGCTCTGGGGCCAACGTCCTGACTTTC.

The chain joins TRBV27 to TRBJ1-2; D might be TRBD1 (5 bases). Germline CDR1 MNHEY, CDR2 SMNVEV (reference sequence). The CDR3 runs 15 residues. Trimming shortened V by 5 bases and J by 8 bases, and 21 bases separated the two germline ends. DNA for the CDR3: TGTGCCAGCAGTAGCTACGGGGCCGCCCGCAAGGGCTACACCTTC. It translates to CASSSYGAARKGYTF.

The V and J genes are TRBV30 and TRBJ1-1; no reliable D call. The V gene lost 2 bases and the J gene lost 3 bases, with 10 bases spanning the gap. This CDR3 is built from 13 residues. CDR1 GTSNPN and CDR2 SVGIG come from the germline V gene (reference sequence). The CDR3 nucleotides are TGTGCCTGGAGTTTAGGGAGGGACACTGAAGCTTTCTTT. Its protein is CAWSLGRDTEAFF.